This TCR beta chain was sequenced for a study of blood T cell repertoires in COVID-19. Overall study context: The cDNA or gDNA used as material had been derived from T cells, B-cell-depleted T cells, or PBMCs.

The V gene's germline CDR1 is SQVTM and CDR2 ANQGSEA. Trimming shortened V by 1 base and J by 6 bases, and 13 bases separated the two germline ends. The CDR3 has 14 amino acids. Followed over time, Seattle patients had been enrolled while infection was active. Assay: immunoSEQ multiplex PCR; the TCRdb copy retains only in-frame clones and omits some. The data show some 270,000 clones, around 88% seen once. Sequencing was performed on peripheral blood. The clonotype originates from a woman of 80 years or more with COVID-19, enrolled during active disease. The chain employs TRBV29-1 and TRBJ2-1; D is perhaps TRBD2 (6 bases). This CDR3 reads CSVEGAGRRNEQFF. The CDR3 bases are TGCAGCGTTGAAGGGGCAGGGAGGCGCAATGAGCAGTTCTTC.